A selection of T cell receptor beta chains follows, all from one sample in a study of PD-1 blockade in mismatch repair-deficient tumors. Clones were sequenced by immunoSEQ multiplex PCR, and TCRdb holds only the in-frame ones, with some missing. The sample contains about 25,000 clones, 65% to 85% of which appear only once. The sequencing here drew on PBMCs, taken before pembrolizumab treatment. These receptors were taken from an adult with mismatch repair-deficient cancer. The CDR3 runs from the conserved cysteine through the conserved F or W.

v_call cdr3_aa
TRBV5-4 CASSRGGELFF
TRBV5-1 CASSLQREGLGEQFF
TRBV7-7 CASSLGAALETQYF
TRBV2 CASRARRDTEAFF
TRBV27 CASSLTSGSTILDGEQFF
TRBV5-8 CASSFRGRAYEQYF
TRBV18 CASSPTGGAAWDYTF
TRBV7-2 CASSKSSSPTNTGELFF
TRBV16 CASSLLGRGPYEQYF
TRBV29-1 CSVEEARGFKAFF
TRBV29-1 CSVVGTVVYEQYF
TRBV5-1 CASSFRTSGGAGVF
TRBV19 CASHDGKGARLPPSMSDTEAFF
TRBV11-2 CATSLAGAETQYF
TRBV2 CASGVYNEQFF
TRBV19 CASRPGTAEEQYF
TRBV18 CASSPPEGLGEQYF
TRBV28 CASIRLAGEDTQYF
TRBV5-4 CASSTPGLVINEQFF
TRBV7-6 CASSLQGGVQPQHF
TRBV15 CATSRAAGANIQYF
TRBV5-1 CASSLSGISGNTIYF
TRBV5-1 CASSPTRRMTGAPMNTEAFF
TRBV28 CASSSASGRSSGDTQYF
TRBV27 CASSPSTGVGWNTEAFF
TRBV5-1 CASSLDSSGAPYEQYF
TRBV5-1 CASSLAPDRAGEQYF
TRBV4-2 CASSQDVRGVGGSRPDTQYF
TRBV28 CASSLAGGPHEQYF
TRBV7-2 CASSLGWGGTEAFF
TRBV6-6 CASSYSRDNEQFF
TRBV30 CAWSQSGRTDTQYF
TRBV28 CASSPRGAPASAKNIQYF
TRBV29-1 CSVGAGEGGTEAFF
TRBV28 CASIFGSGGKSNYGYTF
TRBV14 CASSHASVLAGRGTQYF
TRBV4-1 CASSLPRTGEVYEQYF
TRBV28 CGSRTQGDHEQYF
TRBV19 CASSMATSGSDEQFF
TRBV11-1 CASSSGQPAWTEAFF
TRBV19 CASRGVSGANVLTF
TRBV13 CASSKWDKQETQYF
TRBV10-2 CASSERGGSSLNYGYTF
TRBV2 CASTVAGHTDTQYF
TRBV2 CASSPGTHPHGGYGYTF
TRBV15 CATSIPGDNEKLFF
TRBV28 CASSLYTRGTEAFF